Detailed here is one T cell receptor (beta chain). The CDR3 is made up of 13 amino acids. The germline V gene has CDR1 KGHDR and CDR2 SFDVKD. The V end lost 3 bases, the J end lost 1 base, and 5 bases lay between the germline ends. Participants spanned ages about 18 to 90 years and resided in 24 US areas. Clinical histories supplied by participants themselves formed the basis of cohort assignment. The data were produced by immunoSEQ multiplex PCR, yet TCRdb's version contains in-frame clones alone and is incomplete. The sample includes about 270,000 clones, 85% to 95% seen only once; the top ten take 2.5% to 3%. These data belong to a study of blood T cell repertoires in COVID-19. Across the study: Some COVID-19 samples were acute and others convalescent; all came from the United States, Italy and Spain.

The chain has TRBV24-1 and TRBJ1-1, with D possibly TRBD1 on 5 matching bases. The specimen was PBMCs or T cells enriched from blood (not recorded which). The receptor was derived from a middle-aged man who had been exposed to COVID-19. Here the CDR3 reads CATSDTGNTEAFF. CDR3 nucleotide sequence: TGTGCCACCAGTGATACAGGGAACACTGAAGCTTTCTTT.